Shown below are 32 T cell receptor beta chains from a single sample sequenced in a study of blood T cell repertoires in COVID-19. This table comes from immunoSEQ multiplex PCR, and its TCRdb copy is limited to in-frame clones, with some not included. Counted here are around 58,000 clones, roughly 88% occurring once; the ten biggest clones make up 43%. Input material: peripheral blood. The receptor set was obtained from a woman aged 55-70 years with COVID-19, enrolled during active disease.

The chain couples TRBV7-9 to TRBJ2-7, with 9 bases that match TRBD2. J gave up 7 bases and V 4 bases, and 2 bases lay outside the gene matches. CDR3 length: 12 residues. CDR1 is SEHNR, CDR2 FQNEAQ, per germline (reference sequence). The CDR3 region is CASSSLAGEQYF. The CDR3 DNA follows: TGTGCCAGCAGCTCCCTAGCGGGGGAGCAGTACTTC.

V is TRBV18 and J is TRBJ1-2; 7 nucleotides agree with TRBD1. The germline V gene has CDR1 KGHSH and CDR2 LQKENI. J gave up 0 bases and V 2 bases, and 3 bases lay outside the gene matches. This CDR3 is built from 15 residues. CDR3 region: CASSPGDSSNYGYTF. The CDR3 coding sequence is TGTGCCAGCTCACCAGGGGACAGTTCTAACTATGGCTACACCTTC.

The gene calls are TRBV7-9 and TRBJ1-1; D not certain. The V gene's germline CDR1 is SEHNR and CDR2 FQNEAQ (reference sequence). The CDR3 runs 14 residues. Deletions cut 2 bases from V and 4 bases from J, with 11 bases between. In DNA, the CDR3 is TGTGCCAGCAGCTTATACGTCACAAGCACTGAAGCTTTCTTT. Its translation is CASSLYVTSTEAFF.

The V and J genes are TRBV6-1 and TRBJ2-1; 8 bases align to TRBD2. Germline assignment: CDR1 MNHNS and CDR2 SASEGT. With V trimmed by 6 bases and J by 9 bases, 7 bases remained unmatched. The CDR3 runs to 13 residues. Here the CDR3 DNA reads TGTGCCAGCAGCGGGGGGGGTGTTAGTGAGCAGTTCTTC. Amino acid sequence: CASSGGGVSEQFF.

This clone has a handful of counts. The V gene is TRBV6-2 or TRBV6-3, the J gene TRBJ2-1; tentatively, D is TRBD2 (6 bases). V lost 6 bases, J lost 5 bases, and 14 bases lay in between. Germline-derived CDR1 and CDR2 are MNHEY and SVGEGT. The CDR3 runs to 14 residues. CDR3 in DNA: TGTGCCAGCAGCGCACGGCGGGACGACAATGAGCAGTTCTTC. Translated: CASSARRDDNEQFF.

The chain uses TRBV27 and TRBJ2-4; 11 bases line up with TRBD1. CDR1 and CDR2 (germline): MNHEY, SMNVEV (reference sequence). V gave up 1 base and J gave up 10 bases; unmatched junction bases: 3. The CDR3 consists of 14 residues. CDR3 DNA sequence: TGTGCCAGCAGTTTATACGGGACAGGGGGAATTCAGTACTTC. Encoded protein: CASSLYGTGGIQYF.

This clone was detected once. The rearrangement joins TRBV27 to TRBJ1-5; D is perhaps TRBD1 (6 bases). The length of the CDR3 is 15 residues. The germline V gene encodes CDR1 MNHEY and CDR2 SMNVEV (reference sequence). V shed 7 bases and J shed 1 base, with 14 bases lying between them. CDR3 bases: TGTGCCAGCACCCTTACAGGGTTAAGCAATCAGCCCCAGCATTTT. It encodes CASTLTGLSNQPQHF.

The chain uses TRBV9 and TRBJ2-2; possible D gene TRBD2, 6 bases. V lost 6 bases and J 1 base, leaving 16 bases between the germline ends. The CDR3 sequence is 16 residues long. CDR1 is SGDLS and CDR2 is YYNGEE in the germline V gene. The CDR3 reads CASTGGASLNTGELFF. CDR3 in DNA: TGTGCCAGCACCGGAGGGGCCAGCCTGAACACCGGGGAGCTGTTTTTT.

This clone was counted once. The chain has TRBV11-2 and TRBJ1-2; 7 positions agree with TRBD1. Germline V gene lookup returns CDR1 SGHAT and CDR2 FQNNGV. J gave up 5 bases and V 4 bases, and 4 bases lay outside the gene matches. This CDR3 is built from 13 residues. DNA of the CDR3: TGTGCCAGCAGCTCCCAACAGGGGTATGGCTACACCTTC. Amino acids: CASSSQQGYGYTF.

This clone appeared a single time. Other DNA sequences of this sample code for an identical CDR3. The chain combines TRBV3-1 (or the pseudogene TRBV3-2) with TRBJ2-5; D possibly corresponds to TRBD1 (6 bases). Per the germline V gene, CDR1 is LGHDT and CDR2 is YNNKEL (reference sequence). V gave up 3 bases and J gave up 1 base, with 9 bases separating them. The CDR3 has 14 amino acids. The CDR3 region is CASSQGAGQETQYF. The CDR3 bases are TGTGCCAGCAGCCAGGGGGCGGGCCAAGAGACCCAGTACTTC.

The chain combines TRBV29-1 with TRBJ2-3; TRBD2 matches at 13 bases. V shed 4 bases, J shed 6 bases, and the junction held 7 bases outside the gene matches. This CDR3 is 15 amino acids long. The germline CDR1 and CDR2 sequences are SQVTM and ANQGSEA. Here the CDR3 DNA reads TGCAGCGTTGCAAGGACTAGCGGGAGAAGCGATACGCAGTATTTT. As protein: CSVARTSGRSDTQYF.

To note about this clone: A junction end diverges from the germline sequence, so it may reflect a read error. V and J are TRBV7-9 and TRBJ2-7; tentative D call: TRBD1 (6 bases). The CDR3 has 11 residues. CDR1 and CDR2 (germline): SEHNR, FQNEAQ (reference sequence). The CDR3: CASSPAGVPHF. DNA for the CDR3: TGTGCCAGCAGCCCAGCAGGGGTCCCCCACTTC.

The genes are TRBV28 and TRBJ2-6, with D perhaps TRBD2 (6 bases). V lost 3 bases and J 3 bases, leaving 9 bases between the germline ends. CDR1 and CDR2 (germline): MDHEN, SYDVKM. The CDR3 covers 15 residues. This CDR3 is CASSFGEDGANVLTF. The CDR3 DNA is TGTGCCAGCAGTTTTGGGGAGGATGGGGCCAACGTCCTGACTTTC. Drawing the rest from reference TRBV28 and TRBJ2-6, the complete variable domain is DVKVTQSSRYLVKRTGEKVFLECVQDMDHENMFWYRQDPGLGLRLIYFSYDVKMKEKGDIPEGYSVSREKKERFSLILESASTNQTSMYLCASSFGEDGANVLTFGAGSRLTVL.

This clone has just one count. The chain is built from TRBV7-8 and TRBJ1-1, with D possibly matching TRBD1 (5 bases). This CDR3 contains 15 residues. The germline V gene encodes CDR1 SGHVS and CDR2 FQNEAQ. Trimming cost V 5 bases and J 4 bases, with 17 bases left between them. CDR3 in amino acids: CASSPRGPSSTEAFF. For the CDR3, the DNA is TGTGCCAGCAGCCCTAGGGGCCCTTCGAGCACTGAAGCTTTCTTT.

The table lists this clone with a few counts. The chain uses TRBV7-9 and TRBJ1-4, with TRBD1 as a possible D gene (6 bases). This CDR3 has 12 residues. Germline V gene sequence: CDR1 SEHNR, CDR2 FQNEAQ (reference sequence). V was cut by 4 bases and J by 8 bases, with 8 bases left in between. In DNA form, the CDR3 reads TGTGCCAGCAGCTATCAGGGGGAAAAACTGTTTTTT. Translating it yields CASSYQGEKLFF.

For the CDR3, the DNA is TGTGCCAGCAGTTTGTTCGACAGGGTTAACTATGGCTACACCTTC. It codes for CASSLFDRVNYGYTF. The J gene is TRBJ1-2, the V gene TRBV28; TRBD1 matches 7 bases. The junction had 5 bases not matched to a gene; V was cut back by 3 bases and J by 1 base. CDR3 length equals 15 residues. The germline V gene encodes CDR1 MDHEN and CDR2 SYDVKM.

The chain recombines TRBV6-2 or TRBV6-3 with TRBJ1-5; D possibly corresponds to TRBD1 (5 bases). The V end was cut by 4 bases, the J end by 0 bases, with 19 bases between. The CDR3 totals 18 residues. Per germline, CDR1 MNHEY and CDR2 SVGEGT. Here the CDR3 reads CASSSSVSGRSSNQPQHF. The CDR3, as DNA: TGTGCCAGCAGTTCCAGTGTCTCAGGGCGGTCTAGCAATCAGCCCCAGCATTTT.

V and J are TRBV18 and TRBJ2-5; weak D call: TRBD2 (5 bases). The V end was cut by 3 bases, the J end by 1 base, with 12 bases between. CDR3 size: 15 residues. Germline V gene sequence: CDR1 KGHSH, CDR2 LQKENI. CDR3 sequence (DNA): TGTGCCAGCTCACCGAGAGAGGCGGGCCAAGAGACCCAGTACTTC. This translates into CASSPREAGQETQYF.

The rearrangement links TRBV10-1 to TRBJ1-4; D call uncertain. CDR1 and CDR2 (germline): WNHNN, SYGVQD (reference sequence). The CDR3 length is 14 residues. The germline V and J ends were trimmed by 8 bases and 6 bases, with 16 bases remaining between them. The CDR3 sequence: CASQASRTYEKLFF. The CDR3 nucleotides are TGCGCCAGCCAGGCCTCGAGGACTTATGAAAAACTGTTTTTT.

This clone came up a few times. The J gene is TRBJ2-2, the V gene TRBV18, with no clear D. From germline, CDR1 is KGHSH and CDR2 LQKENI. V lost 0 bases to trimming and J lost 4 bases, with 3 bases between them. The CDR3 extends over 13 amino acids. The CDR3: CASSPPSTGELFF. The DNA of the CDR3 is TGTGCCAGCTCACCACCGAGCACCGGGGAGCTGTTTTTT.

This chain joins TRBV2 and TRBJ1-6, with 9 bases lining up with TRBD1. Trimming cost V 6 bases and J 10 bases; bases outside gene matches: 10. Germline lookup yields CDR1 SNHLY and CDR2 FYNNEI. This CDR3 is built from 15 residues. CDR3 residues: CASRMTDGTGSPLHF. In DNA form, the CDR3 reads TGTGCCAGCAGGATGACCGACGGGACAGGGTCACCCCTCCACTTT.

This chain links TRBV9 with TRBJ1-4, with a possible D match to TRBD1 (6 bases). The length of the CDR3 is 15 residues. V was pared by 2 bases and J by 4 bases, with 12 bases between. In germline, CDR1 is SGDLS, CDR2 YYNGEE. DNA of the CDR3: TGTGCCAGCAGCGTTACAGGGTCGGTTAATGAAAAACTGTTTTTT. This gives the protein CASSVTGSVNEKLFF.

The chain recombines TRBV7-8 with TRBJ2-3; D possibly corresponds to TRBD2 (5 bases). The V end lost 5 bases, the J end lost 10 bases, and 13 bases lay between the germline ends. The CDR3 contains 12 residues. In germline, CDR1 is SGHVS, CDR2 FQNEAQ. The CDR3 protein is CASSPEAGAQYF. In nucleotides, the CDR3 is TGTGCCAGCAGCCCCGAGGCGGGCGCGCAGTATTTT.

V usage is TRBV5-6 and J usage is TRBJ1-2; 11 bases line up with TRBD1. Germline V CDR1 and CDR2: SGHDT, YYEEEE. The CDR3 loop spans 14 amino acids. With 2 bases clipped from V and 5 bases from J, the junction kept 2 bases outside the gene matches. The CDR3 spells CASSFGQGAYGYTF. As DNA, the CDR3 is TGTGCCAGCAGCTTCGGACAGGGGGCTTATGGCTACACCTTC.

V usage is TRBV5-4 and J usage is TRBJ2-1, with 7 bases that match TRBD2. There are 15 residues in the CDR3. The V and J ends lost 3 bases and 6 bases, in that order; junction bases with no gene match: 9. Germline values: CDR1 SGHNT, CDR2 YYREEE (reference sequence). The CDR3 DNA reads TGTGCCAGCAGCTACCCGGGACTAATGGCCAATGAGCAGTTCTTC. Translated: CASSYPGLMANEQFF.

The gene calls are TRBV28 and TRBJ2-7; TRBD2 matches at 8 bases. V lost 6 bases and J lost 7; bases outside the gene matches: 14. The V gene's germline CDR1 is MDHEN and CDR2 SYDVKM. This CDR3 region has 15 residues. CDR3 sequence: CASRNLAAGGKEQYF. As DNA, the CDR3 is TGTGCCAGCAGGAATCTGGCTGCGGGAGGTAAGGAGCAGTACTTC.

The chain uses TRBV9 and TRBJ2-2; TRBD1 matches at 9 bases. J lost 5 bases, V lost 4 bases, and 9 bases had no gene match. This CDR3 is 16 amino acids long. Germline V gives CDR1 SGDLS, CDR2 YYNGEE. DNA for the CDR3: TGTGCCAGCAGCCCAGGCCCGACAGGGGGTACCGGGGAGCTGTTTTTT. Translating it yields CASSPGPTGGTGELFF. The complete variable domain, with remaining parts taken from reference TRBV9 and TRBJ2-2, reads DSGVTQTPKHLITATGQRVTLRCSPRSGDLSVYWYQQSLDQGLQFLIQYYNGEERAKGNILERFSAQQFPDLHSELNLSSLELGDSALYFCASSPGPTGGTGELFFGEGSRLTVL.

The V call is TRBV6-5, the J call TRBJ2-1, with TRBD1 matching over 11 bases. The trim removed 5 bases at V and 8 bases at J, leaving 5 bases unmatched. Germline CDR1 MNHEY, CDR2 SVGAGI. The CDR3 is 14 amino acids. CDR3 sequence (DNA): TGTGCCAGCAGTAAGGACAGGGGGCGGGATGAGCAGTTCTTC. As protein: CASSKDRGRDEQFF.

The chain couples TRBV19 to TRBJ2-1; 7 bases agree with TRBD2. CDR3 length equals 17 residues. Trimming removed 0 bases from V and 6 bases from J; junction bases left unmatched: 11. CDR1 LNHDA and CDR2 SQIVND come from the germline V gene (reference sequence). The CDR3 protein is CASSIDLSGGGVNEQFF. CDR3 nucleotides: TGTGCCAGTAGTATAGATCTATCCGGGGGAGGGGTCAATGAGCAGTTCTTC. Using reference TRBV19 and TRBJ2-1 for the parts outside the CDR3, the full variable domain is DGGITQSPKYLFRKEGQNVTLSCEQNLNHDAMYWYRQDPGQGLRLIYYSQIVNDFQKGDIAEGYSVSREKKESFPLTVTSAQKNPTAFYLCASSIDLSGGGVNEQFFGPGTRLTVL.

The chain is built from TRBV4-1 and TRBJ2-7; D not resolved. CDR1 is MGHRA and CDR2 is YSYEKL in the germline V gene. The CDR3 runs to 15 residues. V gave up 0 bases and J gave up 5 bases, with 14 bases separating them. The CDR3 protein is CASSQEWAPRHEQYF. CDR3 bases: TGCGCCAGCAGCCAAGAATGGGCCCCGCGACACGAGCAGTACTTC.

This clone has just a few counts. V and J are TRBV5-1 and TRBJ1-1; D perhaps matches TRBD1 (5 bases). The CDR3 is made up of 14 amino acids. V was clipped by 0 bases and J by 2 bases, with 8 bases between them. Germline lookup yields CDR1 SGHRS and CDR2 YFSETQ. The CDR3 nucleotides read TGCGCCAGCAGCTTGGGGGGCTTCAACACTGAAGCTTTCTTT. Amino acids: CASSLGGFNTEAFF.

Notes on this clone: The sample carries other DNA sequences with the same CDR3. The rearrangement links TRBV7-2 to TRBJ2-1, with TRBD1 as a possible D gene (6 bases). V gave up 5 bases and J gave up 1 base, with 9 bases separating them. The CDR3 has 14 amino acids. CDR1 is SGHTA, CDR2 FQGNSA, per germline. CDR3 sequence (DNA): TGTGCCAGCAGCCTGGGACAATCCTACAATGAGCAGTTCTTC. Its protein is CASSLGQSYNEQFF.